This TCR beta chain was obtained from a study of blood T cells in healthy people across ages. Peripheral blood was drawn, ten milliliters per donor. CDR1 DFQATT and CDR2 SNEGSKA come from the germline V gene (reference sequence). The CDR3 has 16 amino acids. V was clipped by 0 bases and J by 4 bases, with 15 bases between them. Next came a second PCR, run for about 7 to 12 cycles, which used a sample-barcoded 5' primer along with a J-beta primer mix. One entry per CDR3 protein results from TCRdb running MiXCR on the 5' RACE reads. The profile shows about 1.6 million distinct CDR3 sequences, around 36% of them singletons.

The sequenced sample consisted of blood. The sequence was obtained from a woman aged 25 to 39 in good health. The rearrangement joins TRBV20-1 to TRBJ2-2; unclear D gene. For the CDR3, the DNA is TGCAGTGCTAGAGATCTTGTGGGGTACAGCACCGGGGAGCTGTTTTTT. It specifies CSARDLVGYSTGELFF.